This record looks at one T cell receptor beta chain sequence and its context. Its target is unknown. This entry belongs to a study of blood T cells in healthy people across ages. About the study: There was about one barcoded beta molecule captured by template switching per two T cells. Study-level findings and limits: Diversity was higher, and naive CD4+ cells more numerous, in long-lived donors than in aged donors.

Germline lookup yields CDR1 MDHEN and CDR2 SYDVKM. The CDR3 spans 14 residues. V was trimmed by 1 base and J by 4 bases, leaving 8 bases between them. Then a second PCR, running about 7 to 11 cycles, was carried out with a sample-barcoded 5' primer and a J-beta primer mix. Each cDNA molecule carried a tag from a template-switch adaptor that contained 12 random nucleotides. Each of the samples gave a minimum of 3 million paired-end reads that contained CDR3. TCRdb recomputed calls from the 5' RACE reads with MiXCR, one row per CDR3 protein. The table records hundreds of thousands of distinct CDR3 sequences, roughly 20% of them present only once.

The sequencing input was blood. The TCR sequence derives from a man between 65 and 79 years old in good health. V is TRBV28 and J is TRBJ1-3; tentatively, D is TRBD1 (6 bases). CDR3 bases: TGTGCCAGCAGTTTATCTGGACAGGGAAACACCATATATTTT. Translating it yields CASSLSGQGNTIYF. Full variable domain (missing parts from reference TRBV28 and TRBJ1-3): DVKVTQSSRYLVKRTGEKVFLECVQDMDHENMFWYRQDPGLGLRLIYFSYDVKMKEKGDIPEGYSVSREKKERFSLILESASTNQTSMYLCASSLSGQGNTIYFGEGSWLTVV.